This is a list of T cell receptor beta chains from one sample in a study of blood T cell repertoires in COVID-19. Using immunoSEQ multiplex PCR, the repertoire was profiled, and TCRdb retains in-frame clones only, with some absent. The table records 250,000 to 350,000 clones, about 93% of them present only once. The sequenced material came from peripheral blood. These receptor sequences come from a woman aged 25 to 39 with COVID-19, enrolled during active disease. Both conserved end residues are part of each CDR3. A D gene is named only where the DNA matches it firmly. The size field is filled for only some rows; it gives once, few, many or a size class.

abundance	v_gene	d_gene	j_gene	CDR3aa	CDR3nt
NA	TRBV7-3	TRBD2	TRBJ2-2	CASKRTSGDTGELFF	TGTGCCAGCAAACGGACTAGCGGAGACACCGGGGAGCTGTTTTTT
NA	TRBV11-1	NA	TRBJ2-7	CASSLGTHYEQYF	TGTGCCAGCAGCTTAGGGACACATTACGAGCAGTACTTC
NA	TRBV5-6	TRBD1	TRBJ2-3	CASSLLDRGPDTQYF	TGTGCCAGCAGCTTGCTGGACAGGGGGCCAGATACGCAGTATTTT
once	TRBV7-2	NA	TRBJ1-6	CASSFSGSNSPLHF	TGTGCCAGCAGCTTCTCAGGCAGTAATTCACCCCTCCACTTT
NA	TRBV5-5	TRBD2	TRBJ2-7	CASRDTSGSYEQYF	TGTGCCAGCAGAGATACTAGCGGGAGCTACGAGCAGTACTTC
NA	TRBV25-1	NA	TRBJ2-7	CASSEVGGAYEQYF	TGTGCCAGCAGTGAAGTCGGCGGAGCCTACGAGCAGTACTTC
NA	TRBV4-1	NA	TRBJ2-7	CASSQGGGEQYF	TGCGCCAGCAGCCAAGGGGGAGGCGAGCAGTACTTC
NA	TRBV6-1	TRBD1	TRBJ1-6	CASSEAGQGNSPLHF	TGTGCCAGCAGTGAAGCGGGACAGGGAAATTCACCCCTCCACTTT
NA	TRBV27	NA	TRBJ1-3	CASSFGGAGNTIYF	TGTGCCAGCAGTTTCGGGGGGGCTGGAAACACCATATATTTT
few	TRBV5-4	TRBD1	TRBJ2-7	CASSSHFGQAQQYF	TGTGCCAGCAGCTCCCACTTCGGACAGGCACAGCAGTACTTC
NA	TRBV28	TRBD2	TRBJ2-5	CASGVAGRGETQYF	TGTGCCAGCGGGGTAGCGGGGAGGGGAGAGACCCAGTACTTC
once	TRBV6-5	TRBD1	TRBJ2-7	CASSYGTGGYEQYF	TGTGCCAGCAGTTACGGGACAGGGGGATACGAGCAGTACTTC
NA	TRBV14	TRBD1	TRBJ1-2	CASSRDRAGYGYTF	TGTGCCAGCAGCCGAGACAGGGCTGGCTATGGCTACACCTTC
NA	TRBV7-9	TRBD2	TRBJ2-5	CASSPGTSGRVGQETQYF	TGTGCCAGCAGCCCCGGGACTAGCGGGAGAGTAGGGCAAGAGACCCAGTACTTC
NA	TRBV3-1/TRBV3-2	NA	TRBJ2-7	CASSQRRRVYEQYF	TGTGCCAGCAGCCAGCGCCGGCGGGTCTACGAGCAGTACTTC
NA	TRBV7-9	NA	TRBJ1-1	CASSTRDTQNTEAFF	TGTGCCAGCAGCACCCGGGACACCCAGAACACTGAAGCTTTCTTT
NA	TRBV5-4	NA	TRBJ2-5	CASSWGGAAETQYF	TGTGCCAGCAGCTGGGGCGGGGCAGCCGAGACCCAGTACTTC
NA	TRBV5-4	NA	TRBJ2-5	CASSGSGVQETQYF	TGTGCCAGCAGCGGGTCGGGAGTTCAAGAGACCCAGTACTTC
few	TRBV6-5	TRBD1	TRBJ2-7	CASTRGGQGANEQYF	TGTGCCAGCACCCGGGGGGGACAGGGGGCAAACGAGCAGTACTTC
NA	TRBV7-9	TRBD2	TRBJ2-1	CASDRLAGGYEQFF	TGTGCCAGCGACCGACTAGCGGGAGGATATGAGCAGTTCTTC